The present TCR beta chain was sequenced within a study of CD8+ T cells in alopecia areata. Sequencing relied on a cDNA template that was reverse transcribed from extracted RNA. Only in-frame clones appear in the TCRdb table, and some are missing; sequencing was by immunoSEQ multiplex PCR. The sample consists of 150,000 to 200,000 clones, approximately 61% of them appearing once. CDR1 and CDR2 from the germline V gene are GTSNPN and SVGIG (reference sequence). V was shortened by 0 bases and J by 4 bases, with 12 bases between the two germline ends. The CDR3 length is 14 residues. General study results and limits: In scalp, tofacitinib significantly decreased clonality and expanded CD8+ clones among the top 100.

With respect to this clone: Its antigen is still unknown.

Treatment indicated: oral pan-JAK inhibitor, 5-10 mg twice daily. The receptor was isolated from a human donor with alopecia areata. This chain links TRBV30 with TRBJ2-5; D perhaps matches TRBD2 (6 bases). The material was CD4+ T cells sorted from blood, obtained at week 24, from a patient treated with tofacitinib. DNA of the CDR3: TGTGCCTGGAGTGTACCACTAGCTGGAGAGACCCAGTACTTC. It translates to CAWSVPLAGETQYF.